This T cell receptor (beta chain) was retrieved from a study of T-cell memory formation after mild COVID-19. Study-wide results and caveats: CD4+ bias marked clones expanding day 15 to 37, unlike balanced contracting clones. Pre-infection memory contained some responding clones, which suggested that cross-reactive memory had joined. Largely, contracting CD4+ clones fell within CM and EM, and contracting CD8+ clones within EMRA.

Notes on this clonotype: The antigen remains undetermined.

The CDR3 has 12 amino acids. The V and J ends lost 7 bases and 4 bases, in that order; junction bases with no gene match: 3. CDR1 SQVTM and CDR2 ANQGSEA come from the germline V gene. After 5'RACE with constant-segment primers, TCR alpha and TCR beta cDNA libraries carrying sample barcodes and UMIs were obtained. TCRdb passed the 5' RACE reads through MiXCR, listing each CDR3 protein once. The sample has 200,000 to 250,000 distinct CDR3 sequences, 8% to 9.5% seen once; the top ten hold 22%. The chain recombines TRBV29-1 with TRBJ2-1; TRBD1 aligns across 8 bases. This clonotype was sampled from a man aged 18 to 29 who had mild COVID-19 (a few samples of this study predate the infection). Cell type and time point are not known. Sequenced: PBMCs or a T cell subset sorted from them (not recorded which). The CDR3 DNA is TGCAGCGCGGACAGGGTTTACAATGAGCAGTTCTTC. This gives the protein CSADRVYNEQFF.